The 28 T cell receptor beta chains listed next were all sequenced from one sample in a study of OX40 agonist ivuxolimab in advanced cancers. Sequencing was performed with immunoSEQ multiplex PCR; in TCRdb, only in-frame clones are kept and a portion is missing. In the table there are 42,000 or so clones, approximately 88% of which are singletons. Material: CD4+ or CD8+ T cells sorted from blood, obtained in a trial of the OX40 agonist ivuxolimab. These receptors originate from an adult with an advanced solid tumor such as melanoma, head and neck, liver or kidney cancer.

The chain combines TRBV18 with TRBJ1-4; D call uncertain. Germline CDR1 KGHSH, CDR2 LQKENI. Trimming stripped 3 bases from V and 6 bases from J, with 8 bases between. CDR3 size: 13 residues. The chain's CDR3 is CASSPAAHEKLFF. The DNA of the CDR3 is TGTGCCAGCTCACCTGCCGCGCATGAAAAACTGTTTTTT.

V is TRBV2 and J is TRBJ1-6; D is possibly TRBD1 (5 bases). The CDR3 extends over 17 amino acids. CDR1 and CDR2 (germline): SNHLY, FYNNEI. V was cut by 0 bases and J by 7 bases, with 16 bases left in between. CDR3 region: CASSEAPSGRENSPLHF. CDR3 DNA: TGTGCCAGCAGTGAAGCGCCCTCAGGGCGAGAGAATTCACCCCTCCACTTT.

The V call is TRBV7-2, the J call TRBJ2-7; unclear D gene. CDR3 length: 15 residues. The germline V gene encodes CDR1 SGHTA and CDR2 FQGNSA. V gave up 5 bases and J gave up 0 bases, with 14 bases separating them. This CDR3 reads CASSVDTTVSYEQYF. CDR3 DNA: TGTGCCAGCAGCGTCGACACAACCGTCTCCTACGAGCAGTACTTC.

V gene TRBV5-1 combines with J gene TRBJ2-4; 10 bases map to TRBD1. Germline CDR1 reads SGHRS; CDR2 reads YFSETQ. The junction had 7 bases not matched to a gene; V was cut back by 4 bases and J by 9 bases. This CDR3 spans 14 amino acids. The CDR3 here is CASSQTGGRPIQYF. The DNA for the CDR3 is TGCGCCAGCAGCCAGACAGGGGGCCGGCCCATTCAGTACTTC.

V usage is TRBV27 and J usage is TRBJ2-4, with 9 bases lining up with TRBD2. The V gene end was trimmed by 6 bases and the J gene end by 6 bases; junction bases not matched to a gene: 9. The CDR3 covers 15 residues. Germline V gene sequence: CDR1 MNHEY, CDR2 SMNVEV (reference sequence). The CDR3 region has the DNA TGTGCCAGCAGCACTAAAGCGGGGGGTATAAACATTCAGTACTTC. As protein: CASSTKAGGINIQYF.

The chain joins TRBV5-1 to TRBJ2-5; perhaps TRBD1 as D (6 bases). The germline V gene has CDR1 SGHRS and CDR2 YFSETQ. CDR3 size: 13 residues. With 7 bases removed from V and 3 bases from J, the gap between germline ends came to 13 bases. The CDR3 region is CASAPSGEETQYF. The DNA for the CDR3 is TGCGCCAGCGCCCCTTCAGGGGAAGAGACCCAGTACTTC.

The chain couples TRBV7-6 to TRBJ2-5, with 7 nucleotides matching TRBD1. The CDR3 contains 15 residues. V was pared by 0 bases and J by 2 bases, with 3 bases of the junction left unmatched. In germline, CDR1 is SGHVS, CDR2 FNYEAQ. This CDR3 is CASSLARGPQETQYF. CDR3 sequence (DNA): TGTGCCAGCAGCTTAGCAAGGGGGCCTCAAGAGACCCAGTACTTC.

In its sample, this clone was seen once. The gene calls are TRBV5-4 and TRBJ1-4, with no clear D. The V gene's germline CDR1 is SGHNT and CDR2 YYREEE (reference sequence). This CDR3 is 15 amino acids long. The germline V and J ends were trimmed by 0 bases and 6 bases, with 12 bases remaining between them. CDR3 protein: CASSLAPGRDEKLFF. Written as DNA, the CDR3 is TGTGCCAGCAGCTTGGCCCCGGGGAGGGATGAAAAACTGTTTTTT.

This chain connects TRBV7-3 to TRBJ2-2; weak D call: TRBD2 (6 bases). Trimming took off 5 bases at V and 3 bases at J, with 19 bases between the two ends. The CDR3 length is 17 residues. Germline V gives CDR1 SGHTA, CDR2 FQGTGA. The CDR3 nucleotides are TGTGCCAGCAGCCCTGAGGGTGGGCGGGGATACACCGGGGAGCTGTTTTTT. This gives the protein CASSPEGGRGYTGELFF. Combining the CDR3 with reference TRBV7-3 and TRBJ2-2 gives the whole variable domain GAGVSQTPSNKVTEKGKYVELRCDPISGHTALYWYRQSLGQGPEFLIYFQGTGAADDSGLPNDRFFAVRPEGSVSTLKIQRTERGDSAVYLCASSPEGGRGYTGELFFGEGSRLTVL.

The rearrangement joins TRBV18 to TRBJ1-3; D is undetermined. Trimming pared 3 bases from V and 2 bases from J, leaving 5 bases between. This CDR3 is 13 amino acids long. Looked up from germline, CDR1 is KGHSH and CDR2 is LQKENI. As DNA, the CDR3 is TGTGCCAGCTCACCGCAAGCTGGAAACACCATATATTTT. Amino acids: CASSPQAGNTIYF.

DNA of the CDR3: TGTGCCAGCAAGCCCTCGGCGGCAGATACGCAGTATTTT. Encoded protein: CASKPSAADTQYF. The J gene is TRBJ2-3, the V gene TRBV14, with D unclear. The V gene lost 7 bases and the J gene lost 4 bases, with 12 bases spanning the gap. CDR1 is SGHDN and CDR2 is FVKESK in the germline V gene. This CDR3 is 13 amino acids long.

This clone has a single count. The rearrangement uses TRBV7-9 and TRBJ1-2, with D possibly matching TRBD1 (5 bases). The CDR3 totals 16 residues. The V gene lost 1 base and the J gene lost 6 bases, with 18 bases spanning the gap. Germline values: CDR1 SEHNR, CDR2 FQNEAQ (reference sequence). Written as DNA, the CDR3 is TGTGCCAGCAGCTTAGGGGGCGGGCAGGCGCTTCATGGCTACACCTTC. Its translation is CASSLGGGQALHGYTF.

J is TRBJ1-2 and V is TRBV5-1; D ambiguous. V lost 4 bases and J lost 5, with 18 bases in between. The CDR3 consists of 15 residues. Germline V gene data show CDR1 as SGHRS and CDR2 as YFSETQ. The CDR3 loop is CASSPGGSAYYGYTF. DNA for the CDR3: TGCGCCAGCAGCCCGGGAGGCTCGGCCTATTATGGCTACACCTTC.

This clone occurred a few times. The V and J genes are TRBV6-6 and TRBJ2-7; TRBD1 agrees at 9 bases. The CDR3 has 12 amino acids. Trimming removed 6 bases from V and 11 bases from J; junction bases left unmatched: 8. Germline CDR1 MNHNY, CDR2 SVGAGI (reference sequence). The CDR3, as DNA: TGTGCCAGCAGCTTTCGACAGGGGGGGAAGTACTTC. Translation gives CASSFRQGGKYF.

The rearrangement uses TRBV2 and TRBJ2-5; the match to TRBD2 covers 14 bases. There are 16 residues in the CDR3. Trimming removed 5 bases from V and 5 bases from J; junction bases left unmatched: 7. Germline loops: CDR1 SNHLY, CDR2 FYNNEI. In DNA form, the CDR3 reads TGTGCCAGCAGTACAGGACTAGCGGGGGGTGGGGAGACCCAGTACTTC. Translated, it gives CASSTGLAGGGETQYF.

The chain combines TRBV7-8 with TRBJ2-4, with D unresolved. The CDR3 is 14 residues long. Germline V CDR1 and CDR2: SGHVS, FQNEAQ. V was clipped by 0 bases and J by 5 bases, with 8 bases between them. In nucleotides, the CDR3 is TGTGCCAGCAGCTTAGCGTTACTCGAAAACATTCAGTACTTC. Its translation is CASSLALLENIQYF.

The genes are TRBV29-1 and TRBJ1-1, with 7 bases fitting TRBD1. The CDR3 is 13 amino acids. Per the germline V gene, CDR1 is SQVTM and CDR2 is ANQGSEA. Losses at the gene ends were 7 bases for V and 0 bases for J; bases not matched to a gene: 5. CDR3 protein: CSARGQMNTEAFF. In DNA, the CDR3 is TGCAGCGCCAGGGGACAGATGAACACTGAAGCTTTCTTT.

This chain links TRBV10-1 with TRBJ2-3, with 15 bases lining up with TRBD2. CDR1 is WNHNN and CDR2 is SYGVQD in the germline V gene (reference sequence). Unmatched junction bases numbered 8, after V lost 6 bases and J lost 4 bases. The CDR3 spans 17 residues. DNA of the CDR3: TGCGCCAGCAGCCGGACTAGCGGGGGGGCTCTCCCAGATACGCAGTATTTT. Protein sequence: CASSRTSGGALPDTQYF.

The J gene is TRBJ2-7, the V gene TRBV11-3; D uncertain. The CDR3 has 13 amino acids. Germline loops: CDR1 SGHNT, CDR2 YENEEA. The V and J ends lost 3 bases and 6 bases respectively, with 12 bases between them. This CDR3 reads CASSFLAVGEQYF. DNA for the CDR3: TGTGCCAGCAGCTTTTTAGCCGTGGGCGAGCAGTACTTC.

The V and J genes are TRBV7-9 and TRBJ1-2, with D possibly being TRBD1 (5 bases). CDR3 length: 14 amino acids. Trimming removed 3 bases at V and 2 bases at J, with 10 bases between. Per the germline V gene, CDR1 is SEHNR and CDR2 is FQNEAQ (reference sequence). The DNA for the CDR3 is TGTGCCAGCAGCTTTGGGGGTCTCAACTATGGCTACACCTTC. It yields the protein CASSFGGLNYGYTF. The full variable domain, its missing parts supplied by reference TRBV7-9 and TRBJ1-2, is DTGVSQNPRHKITKRGQNVTFRCDPISEHNRLYWYRQTLGQGPEFLTYFQNEAQLEKSRLLSDRFSAERPKGSFSTLEIQRTEQGDSAMYLCASSFGGLNYGYTFGSGTRLTVV.

This clone was recorded only once. This rearrangement joins TRBV6-1 to TRBJ1-4; 7 bases are shared with TRBD1. The V and J ends lost 6 bases and 8 bases, in that order; junction bases with no gene match: 9. The CDR3 is 14 amino acids. Germline V gene lookup returns CDR1 MNHNS and CDR2 SASEGT. The CDR3 DNA reads as TGTGCCAGCAGAAGCCAGGGGGGTTGGGAAAAACTGTTTTTT. This sequence encodes CASRSQGGWEKLFF.

This chain joins TRBV11-2 and TRBJ1-5; tentative D call: TRBD1 (5 bases). Germline values: CDR1 SGHAT, CDR2 FQNNGV. V was clipped by 1 base and J by 7 bases, with 8 bases between them. CDR3 length: 13 residues. The CDR3 loop is CASSLGGKQPQHF. The CDR3 region has the DNA TGTGCCAGCAGCTTAGGGGGGAAACAGCCCCAGCATTTT.

V usage is TRBV2 and J usage is TRBJ2-5; 8 bases agree with TRBD2. Germline assignment: CDR1 SNHLY and CDR2 FYNNEI. V was pared by 7 bases and J by 5 bases, with 15 bases of the junction left unmatched. The CDR3 covers 16 residues. The CDR3 is CASIRAAGAVEETQYF. DNA of the CDR3: TGTGCCAGCATCCGGGCAGCGGGGGCGGTCGAGGAGACCCAGTACTTC.

The chain uses TRBV6-1 and TRBJ2-7, with D hard to call. Trimming took 0 bases from V and 4 from J, leaving 10 bases between them. The length of the CDR3 is 14 residues. The germline V gene encodes CDR1 MNHNS and CDR2 SASEGT. The CDR3 protein is CASSEAGKGYEQYF. DNA for the CDR3: TGTGCCAGCAGTGAAGCGGGAAAGGGTTACGAGCAGTACTTC.

The CDR3 reads CASSSGTGVPNEAFF. The CDR3 DNA follows: TGTGCCAGCAGCTCCGGGACAGGGGTGCCTAATGAAGCTTTCTTT. This rearrangement joins TRBV5-4 to TRBJ1-1; 10 nucleotides align to TRBD1. The V and J ends lost 3 bases and 7 bases, in that order; junction bases with no gene match: 9. CDR1 SGHNT and CDR2 YYREEE come from the germline V gene (reference sequence). This CDR3 comprises 15 residues.

This chain connects TRBV28 to TRBJ1-5, with a possible D match to TRBD1 (6 bases). Germline V gene sequence: CDR1 MDHEN, CDR2 SYDVKM. The CDR3 has 15 amino acids. V lost 3 bases, J lost 3 bases, and 12 bases lay in between. CDR3 in amino acids: CASSFGTGLNQPQHF. The CDR3 coding sequence is TGTGCCAGCAGTTTCGGCACAGGGCTCAATCAGCCCCAGCATTTT.

V and J are TRBV10-3 and TRBJ2-1; TRBD2 matches 8 bases. V lost 0 bases and J lost 1; bases outside the gene matches: 2. CDR3 size: 16 residues. CDR1 and CDR2 from the germline V gene are ENHRY and SYGVKD. CDR3 coding DNA: TGTGCCATCAGTGAGTCCCGGGGGGGATCCTACAATGAGCAGTTCTTC. Residues: CAISESRGGSYNEQFF.

The chain is built from TRBV18 and TRBJ2-7; no firm D call. Deletions cut 6 bases from V and 5 bases from J, with 20 bases between. The germline V gene has CDR1 KGHSH and CDR2 LQKENI. The CDR3 runs 15 residues. CDR3 sequence reads: CASSPPHGQFHEQYF. CDR3 bases: TGTGCCAGCTCGCCCCCTCACGGGCAGTTCCACGAGCAGTACTTC.